The 18 T cell receptor beta chains in this list originate from one sample, sequenced in a study of T-cell reconstitution after alpha-beta-depleted transplantation in children. Unique molecular identifiers were used in preparing the TCRbeta library. From the PCR reads, TCRdb called clonotypes with MiXCR, one entry per CDR3 protein. The sample records about 1,000,000 distinct CDR3 sequences, roughly 29% being singletons. Sequenced material: PBMCs, mostly from graft donor cells, taken 360 days after TCRalphabeta/CD19-depleted stem cell transplant. Receptors were obtained from a boy younger than two who had a stem cell transplant for SCID, so the T cells may come from the graft donor.

This clonotype was counted many times. The chain recombines TRBV6-5 with TRBJ1-2; a weak D match, TRBD1 (5 bases). Germline V gives CDR1 MNHEY, CDR2 SVGAGI. The V and J ends lost 6 bases and 4 bases respectively, with 6 bases between them. The CDR3 runs to 11 residues. The CDR3 DNA reads as TGTGCCAGCAGGGGGGTCTATGGCTACACCTTC. Amino acid sequence: CASRGVYGYTF.

This clonotype occurred once. This chain uses TRBV19 with TRBJ1-1; D uncertain. Germline V gene sequence: CDR1 LNHDA, CDR2 SQIVND (reference sequence). CDR3 length: 14 amino acids. V was cut by 3 bases and J by 4 bases, with 12 bases left in between. The CDR3 DNA is TGTGCCAGTAGTATCCGGGCTGAGGCCACTGAAGCTTTCTTT. Amino acid sequence: CASSIRAEATEAFF.

The V and J genes are TRBV19 and TRBJ2-2; D is unclear. The V gene lost 6 bases and the J gene lost 3 bases, with 14 bases spanning the gap. CDR1 is LNHDA and CDR2 is SQIVND in the germline V gene (reference sequence). This CDR3 spans 15 amino acids. This chain's CDR3 is CASSPTHLDTGELFF. DNA for the CDR3: TGTGCCAGTAGCCCGACACACTTAGACACCGGGGAGCTGTTTTTT. The full variable domain, in which reference TRBV19 and TRBJ2-2 provide the parts outside the CDR3, is DGGITQSPKYLFRKEGQNVTLSCEQNLNHDAMYWYRQDPGQGLRLIYYSQIVNDFQKGDIAEGYSVSREKKESFPLTVTSAQKNPTAFYLCASSPTHLDTGELFFGEGSRLTVL.

The chain links TRBV5-1 to TRBJ1-6; 7 nucleotides match TRBD1. Germline assignment: CDR1 SGHRS and CDR2 YFSETQ. V was clipped by 3 bases and J by 9 bases; unmatched bases: 6. This CDR3 has 14 residues. The CDR3 bases are TGCGCCAGCAGCTCGGACAGGCCGGGTTCACCCCTCCACTTT. Amino acids: CASSSDRPGSPLHF.

V gene TRBV7-9 combines with J gene TRBJ2-7, with TRBD1 matching over 9 bases. CDR3 length: 16 residues. V lost 4 bases and J lost 3; bases outside the gene matches: 10. Germline V gene sequence: CDR1 SEHNR, CDR2 FQNEAQ (reference sequence). CDR3 in DNA: TGTGCCAGCAGCTCCCCGCTGGGACAGGGTAACTACGAGCAGTACTTC. Translated: CASSSPLGQGNYEQYF.

About this clonotype: The CDR3 end shows no conserved phenylalanine or tryptophan, and so a read error is likely. The chain combines TRBV12-3 or TRBV12-4 with TRBJ2-1, with 8 bases aligning to TRBD1. Losses at the gene ends were 6 bases for V and 0 bases for J; bases not matched to a gene: 4. The CDR3 is 15 residues long. The CDR3 region is CASRKTGVSYNEQFI. The CDR3 DNA sequence: TGTGCCAGCAGGAAGACAGGGGTCTCCTACAATGAGCAGTTCATC.

The rearrangement links TRBV28 to TRBJ2-1, with 9 bases lining up with TRBD2. The CDR3 runs to 14 residues. V lost 5 bases, J lost 10 bases, and 9 bases stayed unmatched. Germline V gene lookup returns CDR1 MDHEN and CDR2 SYDVKM. This CDR3 reads CASSSGGRPVEQFF. The CDR3 DNA reads TGTGCCAGCAGTAGCGGGGGGCGCCCTGTGGAGCAGTTCTTC.

The chain joins TRBV4-3 to TRBJ1-1; D is unresolved. The CDR3 runs 15 residues. Trimming removed 0 bases at V and 1 base at J, with 9 bases between. The germline V gene has CDR1 LGHNA and CDR2 YSLEER. CDR3 sequence reads: CASSQDGSRNTEAFF. CDR3 coding DNA: TGCGCCAGCAGCCAAGATGGGTCAAGGAACACTGAAGCTTTCTTT.

The chain recombines TRBV7-9 with TRBJ1-1; D gene unclear. The CDR3 totals 13 residues. Trimming removed 5 bases at V and 7 bases at J, with 14 bases between. Germline V lookup: CDR1 SEHNR, CDR2 FQNEAQ (reference sequence). The CDR3 nucleotides read TGTGCCAGCAGCCGTCGGGCTTACAGTGAAGCTTTCTTT. Translation: CASSRRAYSEAFF.

V usage is TRBV5-1 and J usage is TRBJ1-1; TRBD1 matches 9 bases. This CDR3 is built from 15 residues. Germline CDR1 reads SGHRS; CDR2 reads YFSETQ. After removal of 3 bases from V and 5 bases from J, the junction contained 8 bases not matched to a gene. The CDR3 protein is CASSSLQGARTEAFF. The CDR3, as DNA: TGCGCCAGCAGCTCCCTACAGGGGGCGCGAACTGAAGCTTTCTTT.

V and J are TRBV7-2 and TRBJ1-1, with TRBD1 matching over 11 bases. CDR3 length equals 14 residues. Germline V gene lookup returns CDR1 SGHTA and CDR2 FQGNSA. Trimming at V came to 5 bases and at J to 11 bases, leaving 10 bases not matched to a gene. CDR3 protein: CASSPNGQGASAFF. The DNA of the CDR3 is TGTGCCAGCAGCCCAAACGGACAGGGGGCTTCGGCTTTCTTT.

This clonotype was counted a few times. The V and J genes are TRBV7-2 and TRBJ2-1; the D is unclear. The CDR3 is 16 amino acids. The germline V gene has CDR1 SGHTA and CDR2 FQGNSA. With 5 bases removed from V and 0 bases from J, the gap between germline ends came to 14 bases. This CDR3 is CASSHIGRISYNEQFF. In nucleotides, the CDR3 is TGTGCCAGCAGCCATATAGGGCGGATCTCCTACAATGAGCAGTTCTTC.

This clonotype was picked up a small number of times. V is TRBV7-2 and J is TRBJ2-3, with D tentatively TRBD2 (5 bases). Germline CDR1 SGHTA, CDR2 FQGNSA. The V end was cut by 4 bases, the J end by 0 bases, with 11 bases between. The CDR3 is made up of 15 amino acids. CDR3 nucleotide sequence: TGTGCCAGCAGCTCTTCCAGCGGAAGCACAGATACGCAGTATTTT. Protein product: CASSSSSGSTDTQYF.

Many counts were recorded for this clonotype. This sequence joins TRBV28 and TRBJ1-5; D is possibly TRBD1 (5 bases). V lost 6 bases and J lost 1, with 16 bases in between. CDR1 is MDHEN and CDR2 is SYDVKM in the germline V gene. The CDR3 extends over 16 amino acids. CDR3 in amino acids: CASRGPGLKSNQPQHF. DNA of the CDR3: TGTGCCAGCAGGGGACCGGGGCTGAAGAGCAATCAGCCCCAGCATTTT.

The rearrangement uses TRBV28 and TRBJ2-5; D is ambiguous. Germline CDR1 and CDR2: MDHEN and SYDVKM. This CDR3 is 14 amino acids long. V lost 3 bases and J 1 base, leaving 9 bases between the germline ends. CDR3 region: CASSFLRPQETQYF. The CDR3 nucleotides read TGTGCCAGCAGTTTCCTTCGACCCCAAGAGACCCAGTACTTC.

This clonotype has more than one count but fewer than ten. CDR3 DNA: TGTGCCAGCAGGCCCCACAGGGTCGACACTGAAGCTTTCTTT. Its translation: CASRPHRVDTEAFF. This chain links TRBV6-1 with TRBJ1-1; a possible D gene is TRBD1 (6 bases). CDR3 size: 14 residues. Trimming stripped 6 bases from V and 3 bases from J, with 14 bases between. Germline lookup yields CDR1 MNHNS and CDR2 SASEGT.

The J gene is TRBJ2-7, the V gene TRBV27; D perhaps matches TRBD1 (5 bases). The CDR3 covers 13 residues. V lost 1 base and J lost 11, with 15 bases in between. Germline values: CDR1 MNHEY, CDR2 SMNVEV (reference sequence). The CDR3: CASSLYTGLGEYF. The DNA of the CDR3 is TGTGCCAGCAGTTTATATACAGGCCTTGGGGAGTACTTC.

The chain uses TRBV20-1 and TRBJ2-5; 12 bases map to TRBD1. After removal of 3 bases from V and 5 bases from J, the junction contained 10 bases not matched to a gene. CDR3 size: 16 residues. Germline-derived CDR1 and CDR2 are DFQATT and SNEGSKA (reference sequence). The CDR3 nucleotides are TGCAGTGCTAGTGGGACAGGGGGCGCGAATAGGGAGACCCAGTACTTC. Residues: CSASGTGGANRETQYF.